These 6 T cell receptor beta chains originate from one sample sequenced in a study of cytomegalovirus exposure and HLA in healthy donors. The PCR contained 60 Vbeta and 13 Jbeta primers. Only in-frame clones appear in the TCRdb table, and some are missing; sequencing was by immunoSEQ multiplex PCR. The table shows roughly 34,000 clones, with almost 70% occurring only once. The sample comprised PBMCs. The receptors shown here come from a man aged 25 to 45 in good health and CMV-seronegative.

J is TRBJ1-1 and V is TRBV5-1, with 8 bases fitting TRBD1. This CDR3 contains 16 residues. CDR1 and CDR2 from the germline V gene are SGHRS and YFSETQ. V was clipped by 1 base and J by 4 bases; unmatched bases: 9. The CDR3 here is CASSLLAGQVFTEAFF. Written as DNA, the CDR3 is TGCGCCAGCAGCTTGTTGGCGGGACAGGTTTTCACTGAAGCTTTCTTT. Full variable domain (missing parts from reference TRBV5-1 and TRBJ1-1): KAGVTQTPRYLIKTRGQQVTLSCSPISGHRSVSWYQQTPGQGLQFLFEYFSETQRNKGNFPGRFSGRQFSNSRSEMNVSTLELGDSALYLCASSLLAGQVFTEAFFGQGTRLTVV.

The J gene is TRBJ1-6, the V gene TRBV28; 10 nucleotides line up with TRBD1. The V segment lost 11 bases and the J segment 0 bases; nucleotides outside the gene matches: 16. CDR3 size: 19 residues. CDR1 and CDR2 from the germline V gene are MDHEN and SYDVKM. The CDR3 nucleotides read TGTGCCTCAAAAGGTCCGGGACAGGGGAAAAGCTCCTATAATTCACCCCTCCACTTT. It yields the protein CASKGPGQGKSSYNSPLHF.

The sample holds a few counts of this clone. This chain joins TRBV7-2 and TRBJ2-5; D is uncertain. The CDR3 contains 13 residues. The V gene's germline CDR1 is SGHTA and CDR2 FQGNSA. V was cut by 1 base and J by 1 base, with 4 bases left in between. The CDR3 is CASSLVAQETQYF. CDR3 nucleotides: TGTGCCAGCAGCTTAGTGGCCCAAGAGACCCAGTACTTC.

This clone occurred a few times. The gene calls are TRBV4-2 and TRBJ2-1; 8 bases are shared with TRBD2. Germline lookup yields CDR1 LGHNA and CDR2 YNFKEQ. Unmatched junction bases numbered 11, after V lost 2 bases and J lost 8 bases. The CDR3 consists of 16 residues. CDR3: CASSQLVITSGDEQFF. In DNA form, the CDR3 reads TGTGCCAGCAGCCAACTGGTAATAACTAGCGGCGATGAGCAGTTCTTC.

This chain joins TRBV19 and TRBJ1-5, with D hard to call. CDR3 length equals 12 residues. Germline values: CDR1 LNHDA, CDR2 SQIVND (reference sequence). V gave up 5 bases and J gave up 9 bases, with 11 bases separating them. The CDR3 sequence: CASSGLSLPQHF. CDR3 coding DNA: TGTGCCAGTAGTGGACTGAGTCTGCCCCAGCATTTT. Drawing the rest from reference TRBV19 and TRBJ1-5, the complete variable domain is DGGITQSPKYLFRKEGQNVTLSCEQNLNHDAMYWYRQDPGQGLRLIYYSQIVNDFQKGDIAEGYSVSREKKESFPLTVTSAQKNPTAFYLCASSGLSLPQHFGDGTRLSIL.

The rearrangement joins TRBV4-2 to TRBJ1-4; no clear D gene. V was trimmed by 0 bases and J by 5 bases, leaving 10 bases between them. The CDR3 loop spans 15 amino acids. CDR1 is LGHNA and CDR2 is YNFKEQ in the germline V gene. The CDR3 sequence: CASSQEAGQNEKLFF. The CDR3 nucleotides read TGTGCCAGCAGCCAAGAGGCGGGCCAAAATGAAAAACTGTTTTTT.